What follows describes a single TCR beta chain. The specificity of this receptor is unknown. No clone much larger than this one lies a single base away; base qualities are absent. Library preparation used the immunoSEQ multiplex PCR assay. The multiplex PCR relied on a mix of 60 forward primers for TCR Vbeta segments and 13 reverse primers for TCR Jbeta segments. The CDR3 region of rearranged TCR beta genes was amplified from genomic DNA with a multiplex PCR assay. The amplified TCR beta libraries were sequenced on the Illumina HiSeq System as 87-base-pair reads. Processing in the source paper ran as follows. In a later analysis, 80 million or so unique TCR beta chains were counted across the 500 to 700 repertoires, and approximately 11 million of these chains were shared by at least two donors. To remove PCR and sequencing errors, raw reads were error-corrected and collapsed into unique sequences using a nearest-neighbor algorithm that merged closely related sequences. Alignment of CDR3 sequences to IMGT reference sequences was used to assign V, D and J gene segments. Each retained sequence needed at least a six-nucleotide match to both a V gene segment and a J gene segment. A rearrangement counted as productive if the CDR3 had no stop codons and remained in frame with V and J, and every other rearrangement counted as non-productive. Following IMGT convention, CDR3 was defined as the stretch from the second conserved V-encoded cysteine up to the conserved J-encoded phenylalanine. In an earlier analysis of roughly 580 of the donors, sequences lacking an unambiguous match to a single V gene segment were excluded. An earlier analysis of approximately 590 of the donors classified V segments as functional when productive rearrangements were above 56.7% and as segregating when the standard deviation between donors was above 5%. A statistical classification framework was built for diagnosing cytomegalovirus status from the catalog of TCR beta chain sequences. A later analysis assigned V and J genes by comparing TCR nucleotide sequences with IMGT/GENE-DB human TR gene sequences. Using the TCRdist pipeline, a later analysis assigned CDR3 sequences along with most-parsimonious VDJ recombination scenarios. In a later analysis, each TCR beta chain was defined by its CDR3 amino acid sequence together with its V-gene family, and reads lacking a unique V-gene family were excluded. In a later analysis, around 650 highly shared, low-generation-probability nucleotide sequences were removed to address suspected cross-contamination and a sequencing artifact. In a later analysis, a clonal expansion index for each public chain was calculated from normalized within-repertoire ranks of inferred template counts. A later analysis computed generation probabilities with a VDJ recombination model fitted to out-of-frame rearrangements, and checked the results against IGoR. In a later analysis, hypergeometric tests were used to score TCR-TCR, TCR-HLA and TCR-CMV co-occurrence, with a repertoire-size bias correction applied to TCR pairs. False discovery rates were estimated in a later analysis by permuting HLA or CMV assignments 20 times. In a later analysis, co-occurring TCRs were grouped using DBSCAN, with TCRdist sequence similarity added in when clustering inside HLA-allele-positive subsets. For co-occurrence clustering, repertoires with fewer than 30,000 or more than 120,000 public chains were excluded, along with roughly 5 repertoires with anomalous nucleotide sharing. TCRdb's version of the immuneACCESS table is confined to in-frame rearrangements and falls short of the full clone set. An unresolved V gene accounts for under half of the shortfall where checked; the remainder is of unknown origin. That table gives V, J and clone size, and the DNA gave D and trimming. This sample has 150,000 or so clones in its table, and under 80% of those were observed once. The top ten hold roughly 2% of the sample.

This record comes from a study of cytomegalovirus exposure and HLA in healthy donors (dated by TCRdb to 2016 to 2017). Regarding the complete study: An earlier analysis of several hundred of the donors reported approximately 280 Gb of sequence data and 95 million to 120 million unique TCR beta sequences obtained from around 170 million T cells. Around 300 gigabases of sequencing data and approximately 80 million unique TCR sequences were included in an early release covering 500 to 750 HLA-typed donors. Among the roughly 380 genotyped donors, more than 70% belonged to the genetic ancestry cluster associated with self-reported Caucasian donors. The study aimed to test whether cataloging public T cell receptors could reveal signatures of past pathogen exposure. Using immunosequencing, the study profiled T cell repertoires from around 680 subjects and related those repertoires to cytomegalovirus serostatus. Along with the roughly 670-subject first cohort, a separate validation cohort of around 110 different subjects was used. To predict cytomegalovirus infection status, the study combined high-throughput TCR immunosequencing, statistical association of individual TCRs with disease status, and machine learning. To study patterns of TCR occurrence, a later analysis re-analyzed previously published TCR beta repertoires from 666 donors and added high-resolution HLA genotyping. In the later analysis, no new phenotypic data were used to find candidate immune exposures; instead, reliance was placed on TCR beta sequences and their occurrence across donors. To decide whether each TCR beta V gene segment behaved as functional or pseudogenic, an earlier analysis of fewer than 750 of the donors relied on high-throughput TCR beta sequencing. Donor age, sex, ethnicity and CMV serostatus were collected together with the repertoire data. A later genetic analysis used genome-wide SNP genotypes for about three fifths of the roughly 700 donors, treating that subset as a discovery cohort. Every repertoire in the discovery cohort had been generated on one and the same sequencing platform. Both class I and class II loci were covered by HLA typing, at four-digit resolution. Typing coverage varied by locus: about 620-630 donors for A, B, C, DRB1 and DQB1; about 520 for DQA1; about 570 for DPA1; approximately 490 for DPB1. Four or five DR-DQ haplotypes were treated as single units for association and clustering because of strong linkage in the cohort. Across approximately 420 genotyped donors of the cohort, an average of roughly 250,000 unique TCR beta nucleotide sequences per donor were sequenced, and 15% to 20% of those sequences were non-productive.

CDR1 SGHTA and CDR2 FQGTGA were looked up in the germline V gene. The CDR3 spans 16 residues, from the cysteine through the phenylalanine. The only DNA kept is the CDR3, 48 bases in frame from the first base. The V end loses 5 bases and the J end loses 1 base, and a stretch of 17 bases separates them. In total, around 600 healthy bone marrow donors made up the cohort. At the time of sampling, all cohort members were nominally healthy, though unrecorded immune exposures were likely present. The donor was CMV seronegative and belonged to the group of over 350 seronegative cohort members. Every donor gave a peripheral blood sample, and the peripheral blood mononuclear cells from that sample were used for TCR beta sequencing. Genomic DNA was extracted from the blood cell samples with the Qiagen DNeasy Blood Extraction Kit. Broader findings and caveats from the paper: Because HLA typing was unavailable for some donors at each locus, only the typed subset was used in association tests. A later analysis found that TCR association rates varied across HLA loci, with DRB1 alleles showing the most associated TCRs and HLA-C alleles the fewest. In vitro tests confirmed that a few of the cytomegalovirus-associated TCR beta chains recognize cytomegalovirus antigens. When HLA alleles, especially DR and DQ, strongly co-occurred, TCR associations were difficult to assign to individual alleles. The classifier was reported to diagnose cytomegalovirus status with high specificity and sensitivity in both the original cohort and the validation cohort. A later analysis reported that several top co-occurrence clusters appeared linked to parvovirus B19, influenza, CMV and Epstein-Barr virus. Compared with the 666-donor mean, donors in an Asian-associated ancestry cluster had fewer N-insertions in productive TCRs, according to a later genetic analysis. The authors suggested that the approach could potentially be extended to other disease states and immunological phenotypes. In a later genetic analysis, a missense DCLRE1C variant was associated with V-gene and J-gene trimming of TCR beta chains, and the association was replicated in an independent cohort. This cohort had only TCR beta chains sequenced, and the lack of alpha or paired-chain data limited which features could be detected. In a later analysis, HLA-associated TCR beta chains showed more clonal expansion and lower generation probabilities than non-associated chains that were equally common. A group of highly shared sequence variants was considered likely to be a technical artifact of the sequencing pipeline. Most TCR sequences were observed very rarely across donors, whereas some public TCRs were present in many individuals. Correlated functional status among segregating V segments might be attributable to linkage disequilibrium, but an unknown experimental factor could not be ruled out. The study listed approximately 150 TCR beta chains as associated with cytomegalovirus. The only immune exposure information available for the cohort was CMV serostatus. In an earlier analysis of a few hundred of the donors, most TCR beta V segments were observed in productive rearrangements about 87% or about 30% of the time, broadly matching IMGT annotations. Roughly uniform sequencing depth across donors was assumed in presence/absence analyses, although this assumption may not hold. Because counts were too low, 15 to 20 rarely observed V segments, including chromosome 9 orphons, were excluded from the earlier analysis of 587 of the donors. Most CMV-associated TCR beta chains appeared to be HLA-restricted in a later analysis, and the HLA associations seemed to be driven largely by CMV exposure. Some IMGT-functional V segments, including TRBV6-2 and TRBV6-3, could not be told apart with the 87-base-pair reads, so those segments were excluded. Specific HLA alleles were associated with more than 15,000 TCR beta sequences at a false discovery rate of 0.05 in a later analysis. A further reported finding was that TCR beta sequences accurately predicted the HLA-A and HLA-B alleles for most subjects in the first cohort.

This TCR derives from a female donor in good health and CMV-seronegative. Source material: PBMCs. The sequence is built from TRBV7-3 and TRBJ1-1; TRBD1 could be the D gene, as 6 bases match. Here the CDR3 is given as CASSVTGGAQNTEAFF. In nucleotides, the sequence is TGTGCCAGCAGCGTGACGGGGGGCGCTCAGAACACTGAAGCTTTCTTT.